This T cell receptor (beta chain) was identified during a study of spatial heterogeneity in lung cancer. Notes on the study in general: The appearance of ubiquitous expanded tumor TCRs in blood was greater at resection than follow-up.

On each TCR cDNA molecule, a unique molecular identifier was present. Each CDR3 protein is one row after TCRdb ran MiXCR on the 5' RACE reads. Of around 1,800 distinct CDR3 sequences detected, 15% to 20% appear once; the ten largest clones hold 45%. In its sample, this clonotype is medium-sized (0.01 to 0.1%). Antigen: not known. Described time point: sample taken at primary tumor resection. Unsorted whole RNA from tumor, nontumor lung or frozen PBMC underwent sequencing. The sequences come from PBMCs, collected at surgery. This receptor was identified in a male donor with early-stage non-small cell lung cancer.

The CDR3, as DNA: TGTGCCATCAAACAGGGGATCCCCTACGAGCAGTACTTC. It translates to CAIKQGIPYEQYF. V gene TRBV10-3 combines with J gene TRBJ2-7; 7 bases fit TRBD1. This CDR3 spans 13 amino acids. Germline values: CDR1 ENHRY, CDR2 SYGVKD. Unmatched junction bases numbered 5, after V lost 7 bases and J lost 2 bases.